These 8 T cell receptor beta chains originate from one sample sequenced in a study of T cell responses to AZD1222 COVID-19 vaccine (dated by TCRdb to about 2021). Taken with the paper, the label for time point translates to: baseline before first vaccination. The library was generated by the immunoSEQ multiplex PCR assay. Entries here come from immuneACCESS through TCRdb and include only in-frame sequences with V and J called. Some clones fail to appear in such tables; in the studies checked, an unresolved V gene covers under half of the shortfall, and the cause of the remainder is unknown. The sample table shows around 120,000 clones, and more than 85% are seen once. The leading ten clones occupy approximately 3% of the sample. The material was peripheral blood, obtained on day 0 of AZD1222 vaccination. These receptors originate from an adult in good health.

The V and J genes are TRBV2 and TRBJ1-1, with 9 bases fitting TRBD1. The junction had 7 bases not matched to a gene; V was cut back by 2 bases and J by 6 bases. CDR3 size: 15 residues. In germline, CDR1 is SNHLY, CDR2 FYNNEI. The chain's CDR3 is CASSEYRGRFAEAFF. CDR3 coding DNA: TGTGCCAGCAGTGAATACAGGGGGCGTTTCGCTGAAGCTTTCTTT.

The J gene is TRBJ1-5, the V gene TRBV19; 7 bases map to TRBD1. J was trimmed by 3 bases and V by 9 bases; bases with no gene match: 14. Looked up from germline, CDR1 is LNHDA and CDR2 is SQIVND (reference sequence). The CDR3 is 16 amino acids. DNA of the CDR3: TGTGCCAGCCGACCAGGGACAGTCCGATTCAATCAGCCCCAGCATTTT. This codes for CASRPGTVRFNQPQHF.

This chain connects TRBV9 to TRBJ2-1; 8 bases are shared with TRBD2. Germline CDR1 SGDLS, CDR2 YYNGEE. With 3 bases clipped from V and 0 bases from J, the junction kept 2 bases outside the gene matches. The CDR3 runs 15 residues. The CDR3 region is CASSAGTSSYNEQFF. CDR3 nucleotide sequence: TGTGCCAGCAGCGCCGGGACTAGCTCCTACAATGAGCAGTTCTTC.

The chain links TRBV6-5 to TRBJ2-3, with TRBD2 as a possible D gene (6 bases). With 6 bases removed from V and 7 bases from J, the gap between germline ends came to 14 bases. Germline V gene data show CDR1 as MNHEY and CDR2 as SVGAGI. CDR3 length equals 13 residues. The CDR3 loop reads CASSVGRDYTQYF. In DNA, the CDR3 is TGTGCCAGCAGCGTCGGGAGAGACTATACGCAGTATTTT.

In this sample, this clone turned up once. The rearrangement joins TRBV21-1 to TRBJ2-5. TRBV21-1 is a known pseudogene. CDR3 length equals 12 residues. This CDR3 is CASTPSSGTQYF. The CDR3, as DNA: TGTGCCAGCACCCCTTCCTCCGGAACCCAGTACTTC.

The chain uses TRBV5-1 and TRBJ2-7, with D perhaps matching TRBD2 (7 bases). V was trimmed by 2 bases and J by 4 bases, leaving 19 bases between them. CDR1 SGHRS and CDR2 YFSETQ come from the germline V gene. The CDR3 is made up of 16 amino acids. The CDR3 reads CASSFTGGGARYEQYF. CDR3 nucleotides: TGCGCCAGCAGCTTCACGGGGGGCGGCGCCAGGTACGAGCAGTACTTC.

This clone appeared once. The chain uses TRBV9 and TRBJ2-7; possibly TRBD2 for D (6 bases). The CDR3 runs to 14 residues. Trimming took 2 bases from V and 2 from J, leaving 11 bases between them. Germline CDR1 reads SGDLS; CDR2 reads YYNGEE. The DNA of the CDR3 is TGTGCCAGCAGCGTGGGCGCGGGGACCTACGAGCAGTACTTC. Its translation is CASSVGAGTYEQYF.

The chain is built from TRBV2 and TRBJ2-7; D possibly matches TRBD1 or TRBD2 (5 bases each). The CDR3 contains 12 residues. Trimming took off 7 bases at V and 4 bases at J, with 11 bases between the two ends. CDR1 is SNHLY, CDR2 FYNNEI, per germline. In DNA, the CDR3 is TGTGCCAGCAAGAGGGGAGATTACGAGCAGTACTTC. Encoded protein: CASKRGDYEQYF.